This TCR beta chain was profiled in a study of control samples from healthy donors and cancer patients (dated by TCRdb to 2018 to 2021). Taken from cysteine to phenylalanine, the CDR3 has 15 residues. The read is trimmed to its CDR3 DNA, 45 bases read in frame from base 1. Per the germline V gene, KGHSH is the CDR1 and LQKENI is the CDR2. Relative to germline, V is missing 2 bases and J is missing 7 bases, with 9 bases of the junction outside any gene match. Turning to this clone: Its antigen remains unidentified. No qualities accompany the bases; no much larger clone lies one base away.

Library preparation employed the immunoSEQ multiplex PCR assay. TCRdb limited this immuneACCESS table to in-frame rearrangements with V and J called. A share of clones is missing; checked studies link under half to unresolved V genes, and the rest is unexplained. The sample contains hundreds of thousands of clones, approximately 80% of them found a single time. The ten largest clones add up to about 14% of the sample. The chain is made from TRBV18 and TRBJ1-2; 8 central nucleotides agree with TRBD1. This TCR derives from a woman aged 55-70 years with lung cancer. Sample: PBMCs. The DNA sequence is as follows: TGTGCCAGCTCACCAACGGACAGGGCAAGTGGTGGCTACACCTTC. It specifies CASSPTDRASGGYTF.